These T cell receptor beta chains were read from a single sample in a study of blood T cells in healthy people across ages. TCRdb reprocessed the 5' RACE reads via MiXCR and lists one record per CDR3 protein. The sample yields hundreds of thousands of distinct CDR3 sequences, 45% to 70% seen once. Sequencing used blood. These receptors all stem from a man aged 40-50 years in good health. Each CDR3 is given with its conserved first and last residue. A D gene is named only where the DNA matches it firmly. Where a row states a size, it is once, few, many or the class of an expanded clone; other rows omit it.

d_gene	v_gene	j_gene	abundance	CDR3aa	CDR3nt
TRBD1	TRBV10-3	TRBJ2-7	few	CAISEGQGPPAYEQYF	TGTGCCATCAGTGAGGGACAGGGGCCCCCCGCCTACGAGCAGTACTTC
.	TRBV6-2/TRBV6-3	TRBJ1-2	.	CASSYSGLLTRYGYTF	TGTGCCAGCAGTTACTCGGGACTTCTCACTCGCTATGGCTACACCTTC
.	TRBV2	TRBJ1-1	.	CASSERGVGAFF	TGTGCCAGCAGTGAACGAGGGGTAGGGGCTTTCTTT
.	TRBV24-1	TRBJ2-1	.	CATSVGGEQFF	TGTGCCACCAGTGTCGGAGGTGAGCAGTTCTTC
.	TRBV20-1	TRBJ2-7	.	CSAARPGLDEQYF	TGCAGTGCCGCCCGACCGGGACTTGACGAGCAGTACTTC
TRBD1	TRBV7-2	TRBJ1-6	.	CASSHPPGTGWSAPLHF	TGTGCCAGCAGCCATCCTCCCGGGACAGGGTGGTCGGCACCCCTCCACTTT
TRBD1	TRBV14	TRBJ2-4	.	CASSHRTGVADEQYF	TGTGCCAGCAGCCATCGGACAGGGGTTGCGGATGAGCAGTACTTC
.	TRBV10-3	TRBJ2-7	.	CAIGPTGDSYEQYF	TGTGCCATCGGCCCGACAGGCGACTCCTACGAGCAGTACTTC
.	TRBV10-3	TRBJ1-4	.	CAISEAATNEKLFF	TGTGCCATCAGTGAGGCAGCAACTAATGAAAAACTGTTTTTT
TRBD1	TRBV28	TRBJ2-7	.	CASSLFSGTGRLGTYEQYF	TGTGCCAGCAGTTTATTTTCGGGGACAGGGAGACTCGGAACCTACGAGCAGTACTTC
.	TRBV12-3/TRBV12-4	TRBJ2-4	.	CASSKALAKNIQYF	TGTGCCAGCAGTAAAGCCCTAGCCAAAAACATTCAGTACTTC
.	TRBV6-2/TRBV6-3	TRBJ1-1	.	CASRPRHFRKEAFF	TGTGCCAGCAGACCCCGACACTTCCGAAAGGAAGCTTTCTTT
.	TRBV6-2/TRBV6-3	TRBJ2-4	.	CASRMRDLAKNIQYF	TGTGCCAGCAGAATGAGAGACCTAGCCAAAAACATTCAGTACTTC
.	TRBV27	TRBJ2-7	.	CASSLSRSNEQYF	TGTGCCAGCAGTCTAAGCAGGAGTAATGAGCAGTACTTC
TRBD2	TRBV7-9	TRBJ2-5	.	CASSGLAGVEETQYF	TGTGCCAGCAGCGGACTAGCGGGAGTAGAAGAGACCCAGTACTTC
.	TRBV20-1	TRBJ1-2	.	CSAIPREAPGGGYTF	TGCAGTGCTATCCCCAGGGAGGCACCCGGTGGTGGCTACACCTTC
TRBD1	TRBV27	TRBJ1-2	.	CASRTKDRGSEGYTF	TGTGCCAGCAGAACTAAGGACAGGGGGAGTGAGGGCTACACCTTC
.	TRBV7-9	TRBJ2-3	.	CASSLRSGFTDTQYF	TGTGCCAGCAGCTTACGGAGCGGCTTCACAGATACGCAGTATTTT
TRBD1	TRBV12-3/TRBV12-4	TRBJ1-2	.	CASSLGGQGGDGYTF	TGTGCCAGCAGTTTAGGGGGACAGGGTGGCGATGGCTACACCTTC
TRBD1	TRBV30	TRBJ1-1	.	CAAQRQGDTEAFF	TGTGCCGCTCAACGTCAGGGGGACACTGAAGCTTTCTTT
.	TRBV10-2	TRBJ2-3	.	CASRDSHTDTQYF	TGCGCCAGCCGGGACTCACACACAGATACGCAGTATTTT
.	TRBV10-3	TRBJ1-2	.	CAITLTGSYGYTF	TGTGCCATCACCCTAACAGGGAGCTATGGCTACACCTTC
.	TRBV6-5	TRBJ1-1	.	CASRAGGVEAFF	TGTGCCAGCAGGGCCGGGGGTGTTGAAGCTTTCTTT
.	TRBV15	TRBJ2-5	.	CATSRDVGFVKTQYF	TGTGCCACCAGCAGAGATGTCGGATTTGTGAAGACCCAGTACTTC
TRBD2	TRBV5-1	TRBJ2-1	.	CASSPRGALLNEQFF	TGCGCCAGCAGCCCGCGGGGGGCGCTTCTCAATGAGCAGTTCTTC
TRBD1	TRBV7-2	TRBJ1-1	.	CASSQRTQGVAEAFF	TGTGCCAGCAGCCAACGGACCCAGGGGGTCGCTGAAGCTTTCTTT
.	TRBV9	TRBJ1-2	few	CASSAVPLDYTF	TGTGCCAGCAGCGCCGTCCCGCTTGACTACACCTTC